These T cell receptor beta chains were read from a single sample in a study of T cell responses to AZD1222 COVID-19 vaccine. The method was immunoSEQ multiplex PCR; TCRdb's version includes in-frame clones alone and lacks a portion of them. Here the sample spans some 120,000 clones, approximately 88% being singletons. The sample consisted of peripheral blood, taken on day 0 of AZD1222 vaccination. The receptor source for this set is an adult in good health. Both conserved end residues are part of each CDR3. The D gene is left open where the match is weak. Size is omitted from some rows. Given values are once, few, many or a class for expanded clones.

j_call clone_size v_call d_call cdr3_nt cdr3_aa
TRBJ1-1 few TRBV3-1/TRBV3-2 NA TGTGCCAGCAGCCAAGGTCAGCAGGGGAAGGCTTTCTTT CASSQGQQGKAFF
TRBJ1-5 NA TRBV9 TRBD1 TGTGCCAGCAGCGTAGCAGGGGGCGCGGAGCCCCAGCATTTT CASSVAGGAEPQHF
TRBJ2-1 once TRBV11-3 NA TGTGCCTCAGCGCCTGGGGGGGGCCCGGGTGAGCAGTTCTTC CASAPGGGPGEQFF
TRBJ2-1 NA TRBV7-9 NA TGTGCCAGCCGCCTCACGGGGAGCTCCTACAATGAGCAGTTCTTC CASRLTGSSYNEQFF
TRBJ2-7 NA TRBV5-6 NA TGTGCCAGCAGCTTGACGAGTTACTACGAGCAGTACTTC CASSLTSYYEQYF
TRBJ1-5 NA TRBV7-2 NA TGTGCCAGCAGCTCACAGGGAAATCAGCCCCAGCATTTT CASSSQGNQPQHF
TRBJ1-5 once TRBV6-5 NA TGTGCCAGCAGTTACCGCGCAGGCGTCGGTCAGCCCCAGCATTTT CASSYRAGVGQPQHF
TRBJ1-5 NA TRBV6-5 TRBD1 TGTGCCAGCAGTTTGACAGGGGCCGAACATCAGCCCCAGCATTTT CASSLTGAEHQPQHF
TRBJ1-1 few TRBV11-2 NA TGTGCCAGCAGCTTAGCACAGGGCCGAGGAGCTTTCTTT CASSLAQGRGAFF
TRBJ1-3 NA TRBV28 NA TGTGCCAGCAGTTTATACAACCTATACTCTGGAAACACCATATATTTT CASSLYNLYSGNTIYF
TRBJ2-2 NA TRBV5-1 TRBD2 TGCGCCAGCAGCGAACTAGCGGGATCCAGCGGGGAGCTGTTTTTT CASSELAGSSGELFF
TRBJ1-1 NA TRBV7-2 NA TGTGCCAGCAGCTCCCGATGGGAATTGGGCACTGAAGCTTTCTTT CASSSRWELGTEAFF
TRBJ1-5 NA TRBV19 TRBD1 TGTGCCAGTAGCCCAGACAGGGGACAGCCCCAGCATTTT CASSPDRGQPQHF
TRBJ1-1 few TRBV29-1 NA TGCAGCGTTAATTGGGCTCTAGACACTGAAGCTTTCTTT CSVNWALDTEAFF
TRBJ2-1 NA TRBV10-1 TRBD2 TGCGCCAGCAGTGAGTCGAGGGGCAGGGCTGCGGGAGTGGACAATGAGCAGTTCTTC CASSESRGRAAGVDNEQFF
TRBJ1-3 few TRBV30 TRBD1 TGTGCCTGGAGTGGGGGGACAGGGGCTGGAAACACCATATATTTT CAWSGGTGAGNTIYF
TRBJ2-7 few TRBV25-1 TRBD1 TGTGCCAGCAGTGGCCTTCGACAGGGTATGGGCGAGCAGTACTTC CASSGLRQGMGEQYF